This entry concerns a single T cell receptor beta chain. Its cognate antigen is unknown. This is likely a read error, given that the CDR3 carries no conserved phenylalanine or tryptophan at its end. No DNA is shown, since the ends of the CDR3 on it are uncertain; the CDR3 is the one TCRdb lists. The record originates from a study of cytomegalovirus exposure and HLA in healthy donors. Study results and limitations: A further, later analysis showed that HLA-associated TCR beta chains (compared with equally common others) were more clonally expanded.

Germline V gives CDR1 DFQATT, CDR2 SNEGSKA (reference sequence). The CDR3 is made up of 8 amino acids, end residues included. PCR involved 60 Vbeta and 13 Jbeta primers. In the study's own analysis: Later reanalysis found about 80 million unique TCR beta chains, around 9.9 million of them shared. Measured with immunoSEQ multiplex PCR; TCRdb has only the in-frame clones, and not every one. V, J and clone size were drawn from that table, and D and trimming were deduced from the DNA. This table holds under 40,000 clones. Sequencing was performed on PBMCs. This TCR derives from a woman aged 40 to 50 in good health and CMV-seropositive. The chain has TRBV20-1 and TRBJ2-6; TRBD2 is taken as the D call from the table, unchecked against the DNA. The CDR3 here is CSARPNIG.